The present T cell receptor (beta chain) was sequenced within a study of CD8 T cells in Susac syndrome. After extraction with the RNeasy kit, roughly 0.45 to 1 ug of the RNA was reverse transcribed using random hexamers. In TCRdb, the immunoSEQ multiplex PCR reads were re-called with MiXCR into one record per CDR3 protein. The repertoire holds roughly 44,000 distinct CDR3 sequences, with over 85% as singletons. The CDR3 totals 15 residues. V shed 1 base and J shed 0 bases, with 8 bases lying between them. Germline V gives CDR1 SGHTA, CDR2 FQGNSA. It was negative isolation that provided the CD8+ and CD4+ T cells, whereas TEMRA cells were enriched by FACS. This clonotype occurred a few times.

The clonotype originates from a human donor in good health. This chain connects TRBV7-2 to TRBJ2-3; D is unresolved. The material sequenced was CD8+ T cells from PBMCs. The CDR3 bases are TGTGCCAGCAGCTTAGATGCGGCTAGCACAGATACGCAGTATTTT. It is translated as CASSLDAASTDTQYF.